A selection of T cell receptor beta chains follows, all from one sample in a study of B cell selection in AIRE deficiency. TCRdb keeps only in-frame clones here, not all; method: immunoSEQ multiplex PCR. The sample has a few thousand clones, around 79% seen once; the top ten hold 3.4%. Sequencing used Tregs sorted from PBMCs. The receptors were sampled from a human donor with AIRE deficiency. Each CDR3 is given without its conserved first and last residue.

j_gene: TRBJ1-3; v_gene: TRBV30; CDR3aa: AWSVLTRYSGNTIY
j_gene: TRBJ2-7; v_gene: TRBV7-2; CDR3aa: ASSLALRSSYEQY
j_gene: TRBJ2-3; v_gene: TRBV28; CDR3aa: ASSPAVRADTQY
j_gene: TRBJ1-1; v_gene: TRBV6-5; CDR3aa: ASSPGQGLTTEAF
j_gene: TRBJ2-7; v_gene: TRBV7-4; CDR3aa: ASSFPTGAYEQY
j_gene: TRBJ2-2; v_gene: TRBV7-2; CDR3aa: ASSLPGELF
j_gene: TRBJ1-2; v_gene: TRBV4-3; CDR3aa: ASSQDHYGYT
j_gene: TRBJ2-7; v_gene: TRBV18; CDR3aa: ASSLGTAYEQY
j_gene: TRBJ2-3; v_gene: TRBV9; CDR3aa: ASSVAGGGDTQY
j_gene: TRBJ1-1; v_gene: TRBV6-6; CDR3aa: ASSGPGEEAF
j_gene: TRBJ2-5; v_gene: TRBV7-2; CDR3aa: ASSFPLASQETQY
j_gene: TRBJ1-3; v_gene: TRBV6-6; CDR3aa: ASSYSLGTIY
j_gene: TRBJ2-3; v_gene: TRBV29-1; CDR3aa: SADTADTQY
j_gene: TRBJ1-2; v_gene: TRBV6-1; CDR3aa: ASSEIGDYGYT
j_gene: TRBJ2-1; v_gene: TRBV11-3; CDR3aa: ASSLVNGGSEF
j_gene: TRBJ1-1; v_gene: TRBV29-1; CDR3aa: SVAGTLGLNTEAF
j_gene: TRBJ2-1; v_gene: TRBV10-2; CDR3aa: ASSPSGRGDNEQF
j_gene: TRBJ1-4; v_gene: TRBV4-2; CDR3aa: ASSWPGADEKLF
j_gene: TRBJ1-5; v_gene: TRBV27; CDR3aa: ASSQQGENQPQH
j_gene: TRBJ2-3; v_gene: TRBV29-1; CDR3aa: SVLQGTDTQY
j_gene: TRBJ2-5; v_gene: TRBV9; CDR3aa: ASTQGADHLGETQY
j_gene: TRBJ1-3; v_gene: TRBV5-4; CDR3aa: ASSDVGGQPGNTIY
j_gene: TRBJ2-3; v_gene: TRBV10-1; CDR3aa: ASSEGGPTDTQY
j_gene: TRBJ2-1; v_gene: TRBV11-3; CDR3aa: ASSLGRGRDNNEQF
j_gene: TRBJ2-3; v_gene: TRBV7-9; CDR3aa: ASSLIGGTGTDTQY
j_gene: TRBJ2-3; v_gene: TRBV18; CDR3aa: ASSPTEGQGLY
j_gene: TRBJ2-7; v_gene: TRBV6-6; CDR3aa: ASSYRGEQY
j_gene: TRBJ2-1; v_gene: TRBV12-1; CDR3aa: ASSSCGPPRLRGSYNEQF
j_gene: TRBJ1-1; v_gene: TRBV6-5; CDR3aa: ASSSQGGGTEAF
j_gene: TRBJ1-5; v_gene: TRBV4-2; CDR3aa: ASSHRDRVQH
j_gene: TRBJ1-6; v_gene: TRBV19; CDR3aa: ASSVRDGNSPLH
j_gene: TRBJ1-6; v_gene: TRBV27; CDR3aa: ASSPRTGSSPLH
j_gene: TRBJ2-1; v_gene: TRBV9; CDR3aa: ASSVAIYNEQF
j_gene: TRBJ2-7; v_gene: TRBV28; CDR3aa: ASSFEVDTLSYEQY
j_gene: TRBJ2-1; v_gene: TRBV28; CDR3aa: ASSLAFYSYNEQF